This TCR beta chain derives from a study of cytomegalovirus exposure and HLA in healthy donors. Whole-study findings and limits: Rare TCR sequences dominated, though some public TCRs recurred in many donors. An analysis was carried out at a later point. It showed that HLA-associated TCR beta chains were more clonally expanded than equally common non-associated chains.

About this clone: Its antigen is currently unknown.

The primer mix had 60 Vbeta and 13 Jbeta primers. Measured with immunoSEQ multiplex PCR; TCRdb has only the in-frame clones, and not every one. The sample has over 100,000 clones; over 75% are singletons. At collection, donors were nominally healthy, but unrecorded immune exposures were probable. The V end lost 0 bases, the J end lost 0 bases, and 12 bases lay between the germline ends. CDR1 MNHEY and CDR2 SMNVEV come from the germline V gene (reference sequence). This CDR3 is 17 amino acids long. Sequences were obtained from PBMCs. The chain employs TRBV27 and TRBJ1-5; TRBD1 might be the D (5 bases). This sequence was found in a man aged 25-45 years in good health and CMV-seronegative. Here the CDR3 DNA reads TGTGCCAGCAGTTTATCGGGGGGACGGGATAGCAATCAGCCCCAGCATTTT. This translates into CASSLSGGRDSNQPQHF.